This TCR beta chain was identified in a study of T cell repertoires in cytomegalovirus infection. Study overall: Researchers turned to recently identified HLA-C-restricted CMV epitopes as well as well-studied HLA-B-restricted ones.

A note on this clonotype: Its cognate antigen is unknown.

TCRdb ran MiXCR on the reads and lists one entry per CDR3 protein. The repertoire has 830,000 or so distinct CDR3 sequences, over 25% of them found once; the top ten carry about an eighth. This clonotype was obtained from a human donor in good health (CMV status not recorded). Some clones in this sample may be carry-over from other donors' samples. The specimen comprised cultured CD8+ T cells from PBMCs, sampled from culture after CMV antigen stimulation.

CDR3 in amino acids: CASRAYEQYF. CDR3 coding DNA: TGTGCCAGCAGGGCCTACGAGCAGTACTTC. This rearrangement joins TRBV2 to TRBJ2-7; D unresolved. Germline V gives CDR1 SNHLY, CDR2 FYNNEI. The CDR3 runs 10 residues. Trimming pared 6 bases from V and 2 bases from J, leaving 2 bases between.